This T cell receptor beta chain was sequenced in a study of shared clonotypes between healthy human individuals. Concerning this clone: Its target is unknown.

General study results and limits: Genetic and exposure-history diversity was limited by the small donor number. Donor clonotype sharing was expected to depend on sequencing depth.

Germline values: CDR1 SEHNR, CDR2 FQNEAQ (reference sequence). The CDR3 covers 16 residues. V lost 5 bases and J 0 bases, leaving 17 bases between the germline ends. Free of recent acute infections or vaccinations, the donors were healthy HIV-negative adults. It was into CD45RA+ naive and CD45RA-negative memory subsets that the CD4+ cells were split. TCRdb's table, derived via immunoSEQ multiplex PCR, lists solely in-frame clones and lacks some. The sample records millions of clones, 95% being singletons. The sequence was collected from a man aged 18 to 29 in good health. Sequencing used naive CD4+ T cells sorted from blood. Subset described: CD45RA+ positively selected. V is TRBV7-9 and J is TRBJ2-7; possible D gene TRBD2, 6 bases. The CDR3: CASSPPRWRGSYEQYF. The CDR3 region has the DNA TGTGCCAGCAGCCCCCCACGGTGGCGGGGCTCCTACGAGCAGTACTTC.